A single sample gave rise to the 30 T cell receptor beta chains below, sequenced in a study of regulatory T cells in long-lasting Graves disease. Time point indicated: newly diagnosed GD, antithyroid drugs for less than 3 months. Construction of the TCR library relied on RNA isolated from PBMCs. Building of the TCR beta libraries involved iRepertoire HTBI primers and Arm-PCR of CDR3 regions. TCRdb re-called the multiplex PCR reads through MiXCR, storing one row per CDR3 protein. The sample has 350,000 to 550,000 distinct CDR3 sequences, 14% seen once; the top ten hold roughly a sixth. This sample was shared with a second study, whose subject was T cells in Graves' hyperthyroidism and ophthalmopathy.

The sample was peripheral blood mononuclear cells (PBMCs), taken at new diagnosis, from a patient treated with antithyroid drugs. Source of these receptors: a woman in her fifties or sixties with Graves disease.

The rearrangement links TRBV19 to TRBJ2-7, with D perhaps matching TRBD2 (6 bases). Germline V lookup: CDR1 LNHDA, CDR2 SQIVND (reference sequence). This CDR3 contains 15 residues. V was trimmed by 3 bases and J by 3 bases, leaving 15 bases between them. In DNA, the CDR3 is TGTGCCAGTAGTATCGCGAAGGGGACTGTCTACGAGCAGTACTTC. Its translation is CASSIAKGTVYEQYF.

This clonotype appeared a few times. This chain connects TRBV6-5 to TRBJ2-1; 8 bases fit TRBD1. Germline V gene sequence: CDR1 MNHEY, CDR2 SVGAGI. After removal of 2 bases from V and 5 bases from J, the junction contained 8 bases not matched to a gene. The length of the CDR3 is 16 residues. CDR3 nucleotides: TGTGCCAGCAGTTACGGGTCAGGGGGCATGGACAATGAGCAGTTCTTC. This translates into CASSYGSGGMDNEQFF.

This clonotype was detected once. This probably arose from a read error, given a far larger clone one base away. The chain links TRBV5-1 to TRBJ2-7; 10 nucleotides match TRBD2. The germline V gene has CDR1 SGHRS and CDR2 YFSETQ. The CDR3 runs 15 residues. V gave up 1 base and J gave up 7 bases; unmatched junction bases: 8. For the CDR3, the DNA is TGCGCCAGCAGCTTGATAGCGGGAGGACCCAATGAGCAGTACTTC. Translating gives CASSLIAGGPNEQYF.

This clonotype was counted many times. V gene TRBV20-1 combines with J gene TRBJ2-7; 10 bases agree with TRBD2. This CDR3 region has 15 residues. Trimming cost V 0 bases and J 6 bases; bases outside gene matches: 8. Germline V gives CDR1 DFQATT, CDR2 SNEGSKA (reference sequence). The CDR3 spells CSARDWLAGAGEQYF. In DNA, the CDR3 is TGCAGTGCTAGAGATTGGCTAGCGGGAGCTGGCGAGCAGTACTTC.

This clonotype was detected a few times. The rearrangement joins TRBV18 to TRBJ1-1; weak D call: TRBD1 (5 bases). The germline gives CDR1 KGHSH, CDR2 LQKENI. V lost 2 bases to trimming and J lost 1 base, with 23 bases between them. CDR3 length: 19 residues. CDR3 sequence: CASSPTNIPQGRSNTEAFF. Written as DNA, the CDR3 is TGTGCCAGCTCACCAACAAATATTCCCCAGGGACGTTCGAACACTGAAGCTTTCTTT.

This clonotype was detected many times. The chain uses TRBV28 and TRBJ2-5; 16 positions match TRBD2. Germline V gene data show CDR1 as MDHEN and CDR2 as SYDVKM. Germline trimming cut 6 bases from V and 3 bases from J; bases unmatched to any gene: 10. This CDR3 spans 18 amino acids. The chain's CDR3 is CASSRGTSGREVEETQYF. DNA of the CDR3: TGTGCCAGCAGCCGTGGGACTAGCGGGAGGGAAGTGGAAGAGACCCAGTACTTC. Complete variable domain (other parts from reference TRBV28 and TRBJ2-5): DVKVTQSSRYLVKRTGEKVFLECVQDMDHENMFWYRQDPGLGLRLIYFSYDVKMKEKGDIPEGYSVSREKKERFSLILESASTNQTSMYLCASSRGTSGREVEETQYFGPGTRLLVL.

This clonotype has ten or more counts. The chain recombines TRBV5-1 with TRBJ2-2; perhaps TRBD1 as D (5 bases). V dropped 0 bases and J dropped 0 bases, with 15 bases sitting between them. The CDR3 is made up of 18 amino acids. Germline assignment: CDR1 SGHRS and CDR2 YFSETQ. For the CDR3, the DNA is TGCGCCAGCAGCTTGGAGGGCTGGGGCGGTACGAACACCGGGGAGCTGTTTTTT. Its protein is CASSLEGWGGTNTGELFF.

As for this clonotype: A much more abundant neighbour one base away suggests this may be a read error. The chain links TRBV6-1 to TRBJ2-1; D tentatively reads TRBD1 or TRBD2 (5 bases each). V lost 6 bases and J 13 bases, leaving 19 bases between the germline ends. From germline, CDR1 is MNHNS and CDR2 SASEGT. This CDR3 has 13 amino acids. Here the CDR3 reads CASRRGTSETQFF. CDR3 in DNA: TGTGCCAGCAGGCGAGGGACGTCGGAGACCCAGTTCTTC.

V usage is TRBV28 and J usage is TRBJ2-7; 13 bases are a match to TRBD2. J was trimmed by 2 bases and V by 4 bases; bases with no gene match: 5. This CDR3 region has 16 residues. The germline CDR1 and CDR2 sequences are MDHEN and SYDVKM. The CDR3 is CASSYAGLAGAYEQYF. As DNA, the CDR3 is TGTGCCAGCAGTTACGCAGGACTAGCGGGGGCCTACGAGCAGTACTTC. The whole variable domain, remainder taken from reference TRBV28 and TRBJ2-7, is DVKVTQSSRYLVKRTGEKVFLECVQDMDHENMFWYRQDPGLGLRLIYFSYDVKMKEKGDIPEGYSVSREKKERFSLILESASTNQTSMYLCASSYAGLAGAYEQYFGPGTRLTVT.

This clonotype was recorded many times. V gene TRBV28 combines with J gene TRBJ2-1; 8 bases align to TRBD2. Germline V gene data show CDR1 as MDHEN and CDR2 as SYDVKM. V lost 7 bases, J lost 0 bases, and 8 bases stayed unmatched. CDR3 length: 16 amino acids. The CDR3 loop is CASTLHLAGSYNEQFF. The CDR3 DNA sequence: TGTGCCAGCACTCTCCACCTAGCGGGCTCCTACAATGAGCAGTTCTTC.

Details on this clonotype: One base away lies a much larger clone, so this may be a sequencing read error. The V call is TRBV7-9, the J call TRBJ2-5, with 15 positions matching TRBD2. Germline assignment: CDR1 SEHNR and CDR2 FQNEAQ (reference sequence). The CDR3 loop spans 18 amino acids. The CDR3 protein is CASSLGTSGRAVQETQHF. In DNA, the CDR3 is TGTGCCAGCAGCTTAGGGACTAGCGGGAGGGCCGTTCAAGAGACCCAGCACTTC. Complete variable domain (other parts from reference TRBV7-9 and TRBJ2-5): DTGVSQNPRHKITKRGQNVTFRCDPISEHNRLYWYRQTLGQGPEFLTYFQNEAQLEKSRLLSDRFSAERPKGSFSTLEIQRTEQGDSAMYLCASSLGTSGRAVQETQHFGPGTRLLVL.

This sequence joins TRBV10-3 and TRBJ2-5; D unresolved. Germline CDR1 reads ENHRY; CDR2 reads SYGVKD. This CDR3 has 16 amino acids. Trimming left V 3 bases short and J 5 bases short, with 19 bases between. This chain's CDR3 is CAISDPRDYWQETQYF. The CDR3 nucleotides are TGTGCCATCAGTGACCCTAGGGATTATTGGCAGGAGACCCAGTACTTC.

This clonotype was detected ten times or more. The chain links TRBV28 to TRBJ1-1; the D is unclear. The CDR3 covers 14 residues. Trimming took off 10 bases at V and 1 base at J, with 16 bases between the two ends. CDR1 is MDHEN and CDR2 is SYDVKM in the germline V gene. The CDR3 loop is CATSGPGKNTEAFF. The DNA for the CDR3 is TGTGCCACTTCGGGTCCCGGCAAGAACACTGAAGCTTTCTTT.

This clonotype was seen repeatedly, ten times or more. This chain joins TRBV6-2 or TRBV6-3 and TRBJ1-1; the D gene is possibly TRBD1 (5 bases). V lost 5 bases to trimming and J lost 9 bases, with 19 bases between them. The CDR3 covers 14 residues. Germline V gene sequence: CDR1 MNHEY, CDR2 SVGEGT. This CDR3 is CASSAPGTISQAFF. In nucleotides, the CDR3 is TGTGCCAGCAGTGCACCGGGGACGATCAGTCAAGCTTTCTTT.

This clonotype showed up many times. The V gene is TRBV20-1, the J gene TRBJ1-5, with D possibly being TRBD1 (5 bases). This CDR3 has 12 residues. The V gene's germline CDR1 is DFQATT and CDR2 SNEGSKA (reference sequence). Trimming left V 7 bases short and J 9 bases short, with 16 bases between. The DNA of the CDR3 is TGCAGTGTCAGGGTATCGGGTGGGCCCCAGCATTTT. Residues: CSVRVSGGPQHF.

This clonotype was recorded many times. The CDR3 sequence: CASSELPNYGYTF. The CDR3 DNA reads as TGTGCCAGCAGTGAACTCCCTAACTATGGCTACACCTTC. The chain links TRBV2 to TRBJ1-2; D is unresolved. CDR3 length: 13 amino acids. Germline V lookup: CDR1 SNHLY, CDR2 FYNNEI. Trimming removed 2 bases at V and 0 bases at J, with 4 bases between.

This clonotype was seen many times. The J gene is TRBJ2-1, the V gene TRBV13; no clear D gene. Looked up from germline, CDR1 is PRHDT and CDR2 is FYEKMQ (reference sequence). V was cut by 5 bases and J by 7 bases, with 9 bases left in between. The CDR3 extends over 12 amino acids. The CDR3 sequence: CASSPNVNEQFF. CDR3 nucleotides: TGTGCCAGCAGCCCAAATGTAAATGAGCAGTTCTTC.

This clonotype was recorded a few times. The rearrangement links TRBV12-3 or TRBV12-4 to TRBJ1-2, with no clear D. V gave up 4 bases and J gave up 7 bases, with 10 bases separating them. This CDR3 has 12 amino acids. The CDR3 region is CASSWAVSGYTF. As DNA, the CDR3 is TGTGCCAGCAGTTGGGCGGTTAGTGGCTACACCTTC.

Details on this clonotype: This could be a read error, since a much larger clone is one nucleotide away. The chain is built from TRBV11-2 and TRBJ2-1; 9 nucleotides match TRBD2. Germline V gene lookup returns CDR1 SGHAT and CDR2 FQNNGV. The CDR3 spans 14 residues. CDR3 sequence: CAGSLELAGTEQFF. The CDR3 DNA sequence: TGTGCCGGCAGCTTAGAACTAGCGGGCACTGAGCAGTTCTTC.

CDR3 nucleotide sequence: TGTGCCAGCAGCCCCTATCGGGGGGCTTACAATGAGCAGTTCTTC. It yields the protein CASSPYRGAYNEQFF. The chain uses TRBV13 and TRBJ2-1, with D possibly TRBD2 on 7 matching bases. The CDR3 is 15 amino acids. V shed 5 bases and J shed 4 bases, with 15 bases lying between them. Germline V gives CDR1 PRHDT, CDR2 FYEKMQ (reference sequence).

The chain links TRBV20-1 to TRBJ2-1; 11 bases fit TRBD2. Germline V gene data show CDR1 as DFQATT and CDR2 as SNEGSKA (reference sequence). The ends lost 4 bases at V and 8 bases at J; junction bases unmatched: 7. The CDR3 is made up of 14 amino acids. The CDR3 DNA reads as TGCAGTGCTATCAGAACTAGCGGGAGCGATGAGCAGTTCTTC. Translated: CSAIRTSGSDEQFF.

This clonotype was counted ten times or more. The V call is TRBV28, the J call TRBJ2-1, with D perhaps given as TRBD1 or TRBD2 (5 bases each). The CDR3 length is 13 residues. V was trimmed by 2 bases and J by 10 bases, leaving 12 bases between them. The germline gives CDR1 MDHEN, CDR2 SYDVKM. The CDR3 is CASSLVGAKEQFF. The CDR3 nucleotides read TGTGCCAGCAGTTTAGTCGGGGCTAAAGAGCAGTTCTTC.

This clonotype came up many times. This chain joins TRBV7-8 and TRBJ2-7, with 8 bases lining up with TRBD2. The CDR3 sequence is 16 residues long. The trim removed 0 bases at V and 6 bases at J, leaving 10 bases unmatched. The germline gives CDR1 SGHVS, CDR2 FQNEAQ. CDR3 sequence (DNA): TGTGCCAGCAGCTTAGCGGAAGCGGGAGCTTCAGGCGAGCAGTACTTC. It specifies CASSLAEAGASGEQYF.

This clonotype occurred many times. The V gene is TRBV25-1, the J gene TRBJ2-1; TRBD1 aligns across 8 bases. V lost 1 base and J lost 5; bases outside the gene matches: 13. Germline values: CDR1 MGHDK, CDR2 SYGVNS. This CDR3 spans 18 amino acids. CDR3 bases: TGTGCCAGCAGTGAATGGGAGGTCCGAGACAGGGGCAACAATGAGCAGTTCTTC. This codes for CASSEWEVRDRGNNEQFF.

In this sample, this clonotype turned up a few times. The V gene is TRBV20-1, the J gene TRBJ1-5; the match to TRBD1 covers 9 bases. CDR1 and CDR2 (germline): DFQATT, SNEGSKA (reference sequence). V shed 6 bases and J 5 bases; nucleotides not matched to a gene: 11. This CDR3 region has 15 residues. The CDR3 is CSAPAGGDRDQPQHF. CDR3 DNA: TGCAGTGCACCCGCGGGGGGGGACAGGGATCAGCCCCAGCATTTT.

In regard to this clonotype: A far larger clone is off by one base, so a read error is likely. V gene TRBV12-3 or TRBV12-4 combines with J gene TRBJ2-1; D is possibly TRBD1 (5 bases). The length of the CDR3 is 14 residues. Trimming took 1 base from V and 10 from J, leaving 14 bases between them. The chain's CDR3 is CASSLDAGSYEQFF. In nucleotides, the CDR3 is TGTGCCAGCAGTTTAGATGCAGGGTCCTACGAGCAGTTCTTC.

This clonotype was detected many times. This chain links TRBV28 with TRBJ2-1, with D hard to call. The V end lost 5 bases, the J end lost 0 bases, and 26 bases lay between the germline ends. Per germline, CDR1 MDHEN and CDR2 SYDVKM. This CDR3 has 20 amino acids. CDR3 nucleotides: TGTGCCAGCAGTATACCCCTGGGCTCCCAAGGCGTCCGCTCCTACAATGAGCAGTTCTTC. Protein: CASSIPLGSQGVRSYNEQFF.

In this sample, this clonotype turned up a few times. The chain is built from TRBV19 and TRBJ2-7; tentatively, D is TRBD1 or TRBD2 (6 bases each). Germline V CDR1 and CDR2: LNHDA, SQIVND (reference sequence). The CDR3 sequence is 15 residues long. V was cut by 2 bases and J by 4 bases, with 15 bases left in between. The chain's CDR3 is CASSIRGRGGYEQYF. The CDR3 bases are TGTGCCAGTAGTATACGTGGTAGAGGGGGGTACGAGCAGTACTTC. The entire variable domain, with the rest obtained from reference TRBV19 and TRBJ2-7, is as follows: DGGITQSPKYLFRKEGQNVTLSCEQNLNHDAMYWYRQDPGQGLRLIYYSQIVNDFQKGDIAEGYSVSREKKESFPLTVTSAQKNPTAFYLCASSIRGRGGYEQYFGPGTRLTVT.

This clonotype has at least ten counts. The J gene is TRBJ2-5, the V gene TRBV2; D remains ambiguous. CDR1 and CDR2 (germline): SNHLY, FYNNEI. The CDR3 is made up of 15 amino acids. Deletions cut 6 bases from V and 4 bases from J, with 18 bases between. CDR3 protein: CASSRSWRRTETQYF. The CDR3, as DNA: TGTGCCAGCAGCCGTTCCTGGCGGAGAACAGAGACCCAGTACTTC. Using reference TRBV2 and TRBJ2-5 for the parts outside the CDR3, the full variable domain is EPEVTQTPSHQVTQMGQEVILRCVPISNHLYFYWYRQILGQKVEFLVSFYNNEISEKSEIFDDQFSVERPDGSNFTLKIRSTKLEDSAMYFCASSRSWRRTETQYFGPGTRLLVL.

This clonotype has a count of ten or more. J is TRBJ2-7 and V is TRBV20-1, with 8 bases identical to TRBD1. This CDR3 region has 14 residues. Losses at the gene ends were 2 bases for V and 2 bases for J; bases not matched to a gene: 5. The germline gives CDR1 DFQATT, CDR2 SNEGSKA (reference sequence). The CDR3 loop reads CSARNGTGTYEQYF. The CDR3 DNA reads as TGCAGTGCTAGAAATGGGACAGGAACCTACGAGCAGTACTTC.